This T cell receptor (beta chain) emerged from a study of cytomegalovirus exposure and HLA in healthy donors. Findings and caveats of the study: As a later analysis showed, a missense DCLRE1C variant was linked to trimming of TCR beta V- and J-genes. Several top significant clusters appeared, in a later analysis, to be linked to common viral pathogens. For most TCR beta V segments, an earlier analysis put the productive rate at about 90% or about 30% of the time.

The donors were healthy bone marrow donors. PCR involved 60 Vbeta and 13 Jbeta primers. The method was immunoSEQ multiplex PCR; TCRdb's version includes in-frame clones alone and lacks a portion of them. The sample consists of about 88,000 clones, roughly 84% of them appearing once. With respect to this clone: The antigen remains unidentified.

There are 15 residues in the CDR3. V lost 0 bases and J 2 bases, leaving 12 bases between the germline ends. Germline V lookup: CDR1 SGDLS, CDR2 YYNGEE. The chain couples TRBV9 to TRBJ2-7; TRBD1 might be the D (5 bases). Input material: PBMCs. The source is a man younger than 45 in good health and CMV-seronegative. The CDR3 loop reads CASSVAGAPTYEQYF. The CDR3 nucleotides read TGTGCCAGCAGCGTAGCTGGGGCACCTACCTACGAGCAGTACTTC.